This TCR beta chain was found in a study of blood T cell repertoires in COVID-19. The protocol was immunoSEQ multiplex PCR, while the TCRdb copy is restricted to in-frame clones and leaves out a portion. This sample carries 350,000 to 450,000 clones, approximately 90% of them seen once, and the ten largest clones take more than 0.85%. CDR1 is WNHNN, CDR2 SYGVQD, per germline (reference sequence). V was trimmed by 3 bases and J by 5 bases, leaving 16 bases between them. The CDR3 loop spans 15 amino acids. The source is a woman in her thirties or forties who had been exposed to COVID-19. The sequencing sample was made of PBMCs or T cells enriched from blood (not recorded which). The J gene is TRBJ1-1, the V gene TRBV10-1, with a possible D match to TRBD1 (5 bases). The chain's CDR3 is CASSDGGTGGTEAFF. Here the CDR3 DNA reads TGCGCCAGCAGTGATGGCGGGACGGGGGGGACTGAAGCTTTCTTT.